The rows below give T cell receptor beta chains drawn from one sample of a study of T cells after yellow fever vaccination. TCRdb called the 5' RACE reads again in MiXCR, with one record for every CDR3 protein. The data contain fewer than 650,000 distinct CDR3 sequences, around a fifth of them seen just once; the ten biggest clones take up 15% to 20%. The material was PBMCs, obtained roughly 20 days after the first yellow fever vaccination. All receptors come from a man aged 18 to 29 who received the YFV17D yellow fever vaccine. Both conserved end residues are part of each CDR3. Each record gives: D gene, V gene, clone size, J gene, CDR3 DNA, CDR3 protein. D genes are given only for firm matches. A clone size is listed for some rows: how often the clone was seen (once, few, many), or a class if it is expanded.

>NA|TRBV14|NA|TRBJ2-5
TGTGCCAGCAGCCAAGAGAGTTTGCAGCCCCAAGAGACCCAGTACTTC
CASSQESLQPQETQYF
>NA|TRBV6-2/TRBV6-3|NA|TRBJ1-2
TGTGCCAGCATCAGCAGCTCTAACTATGGCTACACCTTC
CASISSSNYGYTF
>TRBD2|TRBV29-1|many|TRBJ2-3
TGCAGCGTGGGGGGGACTAGCGGACGGGGTACAGATACGCAGTATTTT
CSVGGTSGRGTDTQYF
>NA|TRBV12-3/TRBV12-4|few|TRBJ2-1
TGTGCCAGCAACTTGGGGGGACCCAATGAGCAGTTCTTC
CASNLGGPNEQFF
>NA|TRBV12-3/TRBV12-4|NA|TRBJ1-2
TGTGCCAGCAGTTTAGGGGACGGTAGGGGCTACACCTTC
CASSLGDGRGYTF
>TRBD1|TRBV20-1|NA|TRBJ2-7
TGCAGTGCTAGCCGGGACAGGTCGCCTTACGAGCAGTACTTC
CSASRDRSPYEQYF
>NA|TRBV7-6|many|TRBJ2-3
TGTGCCAGCAGCTTAGCGGGCAGTCTCCACACAGATACGCAGTATTTT
CASSLAGSLHTDTQYF
>NA|TRBV29-1|few|TRBJ2-5
TGCAGCGTTGCTAAGGGGACTGGGGAGACCCAGTACTTC
CSVAKGTGETQYF
>NA|TRBV4-3|few|TRBJ1-2
TGCGCCAGCAGCCAAGATACAGGGAACTATGGCTACACCTTC
CASSQDTGNYGYTF
>TRBD2|TRBV4-1|few|TRBJ2-7
TGCGCCAGCAGCCAGCGGACTAGCGGTCCCTACGAGCAGTACTTC
CASSQRTSGPYEQYF
>TRBD1|TRBV9|few|TRBJ2-5
TGTGCCAGCAGCACCCGACAGGGCCGTTGGCAAGAGACCCAGTACTTC
CASSTRQGRWQETQYF
>NA|TRBV30|NA|TRBJ1-5
TGTGCCGCCTCTGGGGGGGCCAATCAGCCCCAGCATTTT
CAASGGANQPQHF
>NA|TRBV6-5|once|TRBJ2-1
TGTGCCAGCAGTTACAGGGTCGTTGGAGGGGTTCCTCAGTTC
CASSYRVVGGVPQF
>TRBD2|TRBV5-1|NA|TRBJ2-3
TGCGCCAGTGATGCTAGCGGGTCTAGCACAGATACGCAGTATTTT
CASDASGSSTDTQYF
>NA|TRBV29-1|NA|TRBJ2-1
TGCAGCTACGACAGGCTCTCCTACAATGAGCAGTTCTTC
CSYDRLSYNEQFF
>NA|TRBV24-1|NA|TRBJ2-1
TGTGCCACCAGTGATTCATCACTACATCGGGGCAATGAGCAGTTCTTC
CATSDSSLHRGNEQFF
>NA|TRBV4-3|NA|TRBJ2-3
TGCGCCAGCAGCCAAGCCTTTCGACGGGATACGCAGTATTTT
CASSQAFRRDTQYF
>TRBD1|TRBV5-1|NA|TRBJ2-5
TGCGCCAGCGACAGGGGGCAAGGGCCCCAAGAGACCCAGTACTTC
CASDRGQGPQETQYF
>TRBD2|TRBV20-1|few|TRBJ2-1
TGCAGTGCTAGAGGGGTAGCGGGGGGGCGAAATGAGCAGTTCTTC
CSARGVAGGRNEQFF
>NA|TRBV5-1|few|TRBJ1-5
TGCGCCAGCAGCGACGGTGGGGGGGGTAGCAATCAGCCCCAGCATTTT
CASSDGGGGSNQPQHF
>TRBD1|TRBV20-1|NA|TRBJ1-5
TGCAGTGCTAGAGATCCCAGGGACAGTTACAATCAGCCCCAGCATTTT
CSARDPRDSYNQPQHF
>NA|TRBV5-1|few|TRBJ1-1
TGCGCCAGCAACTTCAGGGATCCCAAGGACACTGAAGCTTTCTTT
CASNFRDPKDTEAFF
>TRBD1|TRBV7-2|few|TRBJ2-2
TGTGCCAGCAGCCGCAACAGGGGTCGAACCGGGGAGCTGTTTTTT
CASSRNRGRTGELFF
>NA|TRBV13|few|TRBJ2-1
TGTGCCAGCAGCTTGTCGCTCGAAAATGAGCAGTTCTTC
CASSLSLENEQFF
>NA|TRBV28|NA|TRBJ1-2
TGTGCCAGCAGTACCGGGATCAGATTCTATGGCTACACCTTC
CASSTGIRFYGYTF
>NA|TRBV28|NA|TRBJ1-2
TGTGCCAGCAGTCCCCCGGGGGGCCGGGAATCTAACTATGGCTACACCTTC
CASSPPGGRESNYGYTF
>NA|TRBV12-3/TRBV12-4|few|TRBJ1-1
TGTGCCAACACAAGGGGTAGGACTGAAGCTTTCTTT
CANTRGRTEAFF
>NA|TRBV29-1|NA|TRBJ2-4
TGCAGCGGAATGGGGATAGCCAAAAACATTCAGTACTTC
CSGMGIAKNIQYF
>NA|TRBV30|few|TRBJ2-7
TGTGCCTGGAGTGTCGACAGAGCCTACGAGCAGTACTTC
CAWSVDRAYEQYF
>NA|TRBV11-2|NA|TRBJ2-1
TGTGCCAGCAGCTTGCCCCCTCAACAGTTCTTC
CASSLPPQQFF
>TRBD1|TRBV7-6|NA|TRBJ1-1
TGTGCCAGCAGTAAGAGTTCCGGGACAGAGAACACTGAAGCTTTCTTT
CASSKSSGTENTEAFF
>NA|TRBV20-1|NA|TRBJ2-2
TGCAGTGCTAGAGATCCTAAGGGGGACAACACCGGGGAGCTGTTTTTT
CSARDPKGDNTGELFF
>NA|TRBV27|few|TRBJ1-6
TGTGCCAGCAGTTTCAAGATTCTTAATTCACCCCTCCACTTT
CASSFKILNSPLHF
>NA|TRBV11-2|NA|TRBJ1-5
TGTGCCAGCAGCTTAGAGAGGGTTAATCAGCCCCAGCATTTT
CASSLERVNQPQHF
>TRBD1|TRBV29-1|few|TRBJ1-1
TGCAGCGTTGTGCTTCGGACAGGGGCGTTCTTGGACACTGAAGCTTTCTTT
CSVVLRTGAFLDTEAFF
>NA|TRBV9|once|TRBJ1-1
TGTGCCAGCAGCGTCGGGTCGTCCACTGAAGCTTTCTTT
CASSVGSSTEAFF
>NA|TRBV7-6|NA|TRBJ2-3
TGTGCCAGCAGCTTAAGTCTTTCGTATGCCACAGATACGCAGTATTTT
CASSLSLSYATDTQYF
>TRBD2|TRBV5-1|NA|TRBJ2-3
TGCGCCAGCAGCCTTTCGGGGGGGCCCGCAGATACGCAGTATTTT
CASSLSGGPADTQYF
>TRBD2|TRBV20-1|few|TRBJ2-3
TGCAGTGCTAGCGGGGGGGCAGATACGCAGTATTTT
CSASGGADTQYF
>NA|TRBV9|NA|TRBJ1-1
TGTGCCAGCAGCGTAGATGGCGGCGACTATATGAACACTGAAGCTTTCTTT
CASSVDGGDYMNTEAFF
>NA|TRBV7-2|NA|TRBJ2-4
TGTGCCAGCAGCTTAGGAGGGGGAGGGGGCAAAAACATTCAGTACTTC
CASSLGGGGGKNIQYF
>TRBD1|TRBV12-3/TRBV12-4|few|TRBJ1-5
TGTGCCAGCACCAAGACAGGGGAATGGAACAATCAGCCCCAGCATTTT
CASTKTGEWNNQPQHF
>TRBD1|TRBV7-2|few|TRBJ2-5
TGTGCCAGCAGGACGACAGGGAGCGAGACCCAGTACTTC
CASRTTGSETQYF
>NA|TRBV5-1|NA|TRBJ1-1
TGCGCCACTACGAAAACAGGTGGAGCTTTCTTT
CATTKTGGAFF
>NA|TRBV5-4|many|TRBJ2-1
TGTGCCAGCAGCTTGGACTTCTCCTACAATGAGCAGTTCTTC
CASSLDFSYNEQFF
>NA|TRBV7-8|few|TRBJ1-2
TGTGCCAGCAACTATCCGGGGGAGGGCTACACCTTC
CASNYPGEGYTF
>NA|TRBV20-1|NA|TRBJ2-5
TGCAGTGCCAAGCGGGACCAAGAGACCCAGTACTTC
CSAKRDQETQYF
>NA|TRBV4-1|few|TRBJ2-5
TGCGCCAGCAGCCAAACCCCAGGGGCGGAAGAGACCCAGTACTTC
CASSQTPGAEETQYF
>NA|TRBV11-2|few|TRBJ2-7
TGTGCCAGCAAAGACCACGACTCCTACGAGCAGTACTTC
CASKDHDSYEQYF
>TRBD2|TRBV27|few|TRBJ2-1
TGTGCCAGCAGTAGCGGGACTAACTTCAATGAGCAGTTCTTC
CASSSGTNFNEQFF
>NA|TRBV2|NA|TRBJ1-6
TGTACCAGCAGTTTTCGGGGATTTAATTCACCCCTCCACTTT
CTSSFRGFNSPLHF
>TRBD2|TRBV7-9|NA|TRBJ2-5
TGTGCCAGCAGCTTCACTGTCATAGCGGGGGAAGGGCAAGAGACCCAGTACTTC
CASSFTVIAGEGQETQYF
>NA|TRBV7-9|NA|TRBJ2-5
TGTGCCAGCAGCTTTTGGAGGGTTCAAGAGACCCAGTACTTC
CASSFWRVQETQYF
>TRBD2|TRBV20-1|few|TRBJ2-3
TGCAGTGCTACTAACAGGCGGGGGGACAGCACAGATACGCAGTATTTT
CSATNRRGDSTDTQYF